This T cell receptor (beta chain) was obtained from a study of identical twins. This clonotype has at least ten counts. The CDR3 has 16 residues. Germline V gives CDR1 LGHNA, CDR2 YSLEER. Trimming at V came to 0 bases and at J to 4 bases, leaving 7 bases not matched to a gene. MiXCR, run by TCRdb on the 5' RACE reads, gives a single entry per CDR3 protein. This sample yields about 690,000 distinct CDR3 sequences, of which around 5.7% are seen a single time; under 2% belongs to the top ten. The chain employs TRBV4-3 and TRBJ2-7, with 9 bases lining up with TRBD2. Sequencing was carried out using naive T cells sorted from blood. The sequence was collected from a young man in good health. CDR3 in amino acids: CASSQDSTSGRYEQYF. The CDR3 DNA reads as TGCGCCAGCAGCCAAGATAGCACTAGCGGGCGTTACGAGCAGTACTTC.